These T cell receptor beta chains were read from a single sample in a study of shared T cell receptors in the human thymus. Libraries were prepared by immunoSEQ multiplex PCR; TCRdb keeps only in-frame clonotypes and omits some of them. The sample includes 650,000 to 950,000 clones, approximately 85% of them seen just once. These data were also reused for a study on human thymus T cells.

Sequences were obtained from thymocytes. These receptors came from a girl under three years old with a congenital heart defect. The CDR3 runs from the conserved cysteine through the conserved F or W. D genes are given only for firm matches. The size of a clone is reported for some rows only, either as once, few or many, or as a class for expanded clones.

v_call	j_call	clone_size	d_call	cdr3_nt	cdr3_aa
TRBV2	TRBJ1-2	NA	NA	TGTGTACCCAGAGTCAAAGCAGGGGCAAGCTATGGCTACACCTTC	CVPRVKAGASYGYTF
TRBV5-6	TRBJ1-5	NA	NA	TGTGCCAGCAGCTTGGCCGGGTTCGGCAATCAGCCCCAGCATTTT	CASSLAGFGNQPQHF
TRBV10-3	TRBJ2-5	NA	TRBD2	TGTGCCATCAGTGATCGGGGGGTAGAGACCCAGTACTTC	CAISDRGVETQYF
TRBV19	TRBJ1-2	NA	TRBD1	TGTGCCAGTAGTATAGTACCCTTGGGACAGGGAGCCTACTATGGCTACACCTTC	CASSIVPLGQGAYYGYTF
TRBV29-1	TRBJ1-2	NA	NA	TGCAGCGTTGTACAGGGAAGTTGGAGCTATGGCTACACCTTC	CSVVQGSWSYGYTF
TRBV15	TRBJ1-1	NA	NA	TGTGCCACCAGCAGAGTATGGGGGAGGACTGAAGCTTTCTTT	CATSRVWGRTEAFF
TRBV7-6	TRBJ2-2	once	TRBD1	TGTGCCAGCAGCTCCGACAGGGAGACGACCGGGGAGCTGTTTTTT	CASSSDRETTGELFF
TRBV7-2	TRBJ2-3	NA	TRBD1	TGTGCCAGCAGCCGGGACAGGGCCGAGGGTACGCAGTATTTT	CASSRDRAEGTQYF
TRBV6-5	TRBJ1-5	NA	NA	TGTGCCAGCAGTTTCTCCGGAGGATATAGCAATCAGCCCCAGCATTTT	CASSFSGGYSNQPQHF
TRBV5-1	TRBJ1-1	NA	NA	TGCGCCAGCAGCCCCGAAAGTGGGGGGACTGAAGCTTTCTTT	CASSPESGGTEAFF
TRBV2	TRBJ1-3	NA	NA	TGTGCCAGCAGTGACAGAAACACCATATATTTT	CASSDRNTIYF
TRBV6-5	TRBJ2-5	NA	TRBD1	TGTGCCAGCAGCCTCTATTGGACAGGGAAAGAGACCCAGTACTTC	CASSLYWTGKETQYF
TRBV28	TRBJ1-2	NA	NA	TGTGCCAGCAGTTTAAGCGGGGATGGTTTTAGCTATGGCTACACCTTC	CASSLSGDGFSYGYTF
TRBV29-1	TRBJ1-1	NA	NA	TGCAGCGTTGTTCCCGGGTATGTTTGGGACATAGACACTGAAGCTTTCTTT	CSVVPGYVWDIDTEAFF
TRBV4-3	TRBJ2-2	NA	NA	TGCGCCAGCAGCCAAGATGGACACCCCACCGGGGAGCTGTTTTTT	CASSQDGHPTGELFF
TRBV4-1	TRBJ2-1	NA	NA	TGCGCCAGCAGCCAAGTACCCAAAACTTGGGAGCAGTTCTTC	CASSQVPKTWEQFF
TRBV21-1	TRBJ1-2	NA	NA	TGTGCCAGCAGCGGTGGACAGCTTAACTATGGCTACACCTTC	CASSGGQLNYGYTF
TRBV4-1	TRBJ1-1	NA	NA	TGCGCCAGCAGCCGGGACCCAAAGTATTACAGGGTGTCGAACACTGAAGCTTTCTTT	CASSRDPKYYRVSNTEAFF
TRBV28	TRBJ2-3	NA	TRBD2	TGTGCCAGCAGTTTTTCCCGACGACTAGCGGGGAGACGCACAGATACGCAGTATTTT	CASSFSRRLAGRRTDTQYF
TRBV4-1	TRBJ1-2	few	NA	TGCGCCAGCAGCCAAGATAGGGTAACGCGGGATCCATCGGGGGGTGGCTACACCTTC	CASSQDRVTRDPSGGGYTF
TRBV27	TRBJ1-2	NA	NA	TGTGCCAGCAGTCCACAGGCAAGACGGCCGAATGGCTACACCTTC	CASSPQARRPNGYTF
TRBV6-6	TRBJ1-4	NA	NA	TGTGCCAGCAGTTACAACGTCGGAAAACTGTTTTTT	CASSYNVGKLFF
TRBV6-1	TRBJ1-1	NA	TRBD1	TGTGCCAGCAGCGCCGGGACAGGGAACACTGAAGCTTTCTTT	CASSAGTGNTEAFF
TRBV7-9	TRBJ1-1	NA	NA	TGTGCCAGCAGCCAACATGATAACGACGGGAGAACTGAAGCTTTCTTT	CASSQHDNDGRTEAFF
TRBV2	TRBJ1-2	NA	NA	TGTGCCAGCAGTGTAGGGGGACCCACCTATGGCTACACCTTC	CASSVGGPTYGYTF
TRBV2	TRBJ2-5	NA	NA	TGTGCCAGCAGTGTATGGGGGGGCAGAGGAACCCAGTACTTC	CASSVWGGRGTQYF
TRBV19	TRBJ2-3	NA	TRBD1	TGTGCCAGTAGTATAGATGATGACAGGGGGGCAGATACGCAGTATTTT	CASSIDDDRGADTQYF
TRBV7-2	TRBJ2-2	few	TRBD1	TGTGCCAGCAGCTTGGGACAGCACACCGGGGAGCTGTTTTTT	CASSLGQHTGELFF
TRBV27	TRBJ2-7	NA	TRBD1	TGTGCCAGCAGTCTCTCCCGGGACAGATCCTACGAGCAGTACTTC	CASSLSRDRSYEQYF
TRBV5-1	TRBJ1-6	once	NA	TGCGCCAGCAGCTGGGGGGATGATTCACCCCTCCACTTT	CASSWGDDSPLHF
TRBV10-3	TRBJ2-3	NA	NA	TGTGCCATCAGTGAATTTCAGGGTGCAGATACGCAGTATTTT	CAISEFQGADTQYF
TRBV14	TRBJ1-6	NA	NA	TGTGCCAGCAGCCAAGCTAATCGGGAGGAAGACGACTATAATTCACCCCTCCACTTT	CASSQANREEDDYNSPLHF
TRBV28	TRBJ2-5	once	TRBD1	TGTGCCAGCAGTTTTTGGGGGACCCACAGGGGGGAAGAGACCCAGTACTTC	CASSFWGTHRGEETQYF
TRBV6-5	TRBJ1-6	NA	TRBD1	TGTGCCAGCAGTTTAACCACAGGGGCCCTAGTCCACTTT	CASSLTTGALVHF
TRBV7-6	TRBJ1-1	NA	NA	TGTGCCAGCAGCCCGAAGATACGGTACTCGAACACTGAAGCTTTCTTT	CASSPKIRYSNTEAFF
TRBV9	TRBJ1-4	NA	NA	TGTGCCAGCAGCCCCGGACAGCCCCAAATCGAAAAACTGTTTTTT	CASSPGQPQIEKLFF
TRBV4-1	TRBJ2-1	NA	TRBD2	TGCGCCAGCAGCCAAGATCGGACTAGCGGGGGGAGCTCCTACAATGAGCAGTTCTTC	CASSQDRTSGGSSYNEQFF
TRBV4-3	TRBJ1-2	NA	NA	TGCGCCAGCAGCCAAGATAAGGACAGCTCAGGCTACACCTTC	CASSQDKDSSGYTF
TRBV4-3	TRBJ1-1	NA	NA	TGCGCCAGCAGCCAAGAAGCGCGGGGGGTTGTCACTGAAGCTTTCTTT	CASSQEARGVVTEAFF
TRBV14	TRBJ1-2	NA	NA	TGTGCCAGCAGCCAATCCGACAGGCTACTCCGTGGCTACACCTTC	CASSQSDRLLRGYTF
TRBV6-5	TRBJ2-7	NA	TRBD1	TGTGCCAGCAGTTACATCCAGGGGGACAGGGCCTACGAGCAGTACTTC	CASSYIQGDRAYEQYF
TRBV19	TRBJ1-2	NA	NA	TGTGCCAGTAGTATAGATCGGGAAGCGTGGTATTGGGGCTACACCTTC	CASSIDREAWYWGYTF
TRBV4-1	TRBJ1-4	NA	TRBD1	TGCGCCAGCAGCCAAGGTGGGACAGGGGCAAAAAGGAGGGAAAAACTGTTTTTT	CASSQGGTGAKRREKLFF
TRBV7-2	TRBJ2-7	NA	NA	TGTGCCAGCAGCCGCCCCTTTAGATTTTGGTCCTACGAGCAGTACTTC	CASSRPFRFWSYEQYF
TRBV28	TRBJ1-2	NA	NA	TGTGCCTGTTCCTTCCAGTATGGCTACACCTTC	CACSFQYGYTF
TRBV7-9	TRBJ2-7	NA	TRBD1	TGTGCCAGCAGCCCCGACAGGGTCTACGAGCAGTACTTC	CASSPDRVYEQYF
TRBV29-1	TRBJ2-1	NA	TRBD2	TGCAGCTCGGGTCGAGCGGGGGTAAACTACAATGAGCAGTTCTTC	CSSGRAGVNYNEQFF
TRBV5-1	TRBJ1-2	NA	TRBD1	TGCGCCAGCAGCACCCAGACAGGGGGTGACTATGGCTACACCTTC	CASSTQTGGDYGYTF
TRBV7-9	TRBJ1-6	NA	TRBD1	TGTGCCAGCAGCTCCTACCTCAGGGGGCGATCCTATAATTCACCCCTCCACTTT	CASSSYLRGRSYNSPLHF
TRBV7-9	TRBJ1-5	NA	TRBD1	TGTGCCAGCAGCTTATCAGGGGGCGGCAATCAGCCCCAGCATTTT	CASSLSGGGNQPQHF
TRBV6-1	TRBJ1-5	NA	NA	TGTGCCAGCAGTGACAGGGAGGTTGGTCAGCCCCAGCATTTT	CASSDREVGQPQHF
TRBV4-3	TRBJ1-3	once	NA	TGCGCCAGCAGCCAAGATTCGGCCCACAGCAGCTCTGGAAACACCATATATTTT	CASSQDSAHSSSGNTIYF
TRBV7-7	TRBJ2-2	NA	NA	TGTGCCAGCAGCTCCCCCCGGTCTACCGGGGAGCTGTTTTTT	CASSSPRSTGELFF